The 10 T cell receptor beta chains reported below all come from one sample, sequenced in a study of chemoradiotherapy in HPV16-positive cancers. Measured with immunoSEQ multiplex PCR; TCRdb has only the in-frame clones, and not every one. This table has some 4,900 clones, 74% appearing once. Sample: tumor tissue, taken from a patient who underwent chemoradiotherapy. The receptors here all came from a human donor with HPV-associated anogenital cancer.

CDR3 sequence: CSVSGGQETQYF. CDR3 DNA: TGCAGCGTGTCTGGCGGGCAAGAGACCCAGTACTTC. This chain links TRBV29-1 with TRBJ2-5; possible D gene TRBD2, 5 bases. The CDR3 is made up of 12 amino acids. Trimming pared 6 bases from V and 2 bases from J, leaving 10 bases between. Germline CDR1 is SQVTM and CDR2 is ANQGSEA.

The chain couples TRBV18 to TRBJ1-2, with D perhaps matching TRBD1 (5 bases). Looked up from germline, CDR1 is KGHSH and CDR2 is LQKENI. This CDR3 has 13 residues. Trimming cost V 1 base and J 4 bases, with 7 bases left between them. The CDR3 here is CASSPRQRYGYTF. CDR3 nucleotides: TGTGCCAGCTCACCACGACAGCGCTATGGCTACACCTTC.

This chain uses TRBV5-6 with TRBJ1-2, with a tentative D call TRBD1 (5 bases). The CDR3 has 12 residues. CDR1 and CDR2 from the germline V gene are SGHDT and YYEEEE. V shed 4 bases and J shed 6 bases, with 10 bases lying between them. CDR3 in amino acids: CASSPLGHGYTF. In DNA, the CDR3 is TGTGCCAGCAGCCCATTGGGGCATGGCTACACCTTC.

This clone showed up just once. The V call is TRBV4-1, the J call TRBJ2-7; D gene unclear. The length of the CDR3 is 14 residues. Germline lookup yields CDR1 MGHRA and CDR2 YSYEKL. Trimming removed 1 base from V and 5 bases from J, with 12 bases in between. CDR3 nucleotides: TGCGCCAGCAGCCAAGGTCCAAGGAGAGACGAGCAGTACTTC. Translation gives CASSQGPRRDEQYF.

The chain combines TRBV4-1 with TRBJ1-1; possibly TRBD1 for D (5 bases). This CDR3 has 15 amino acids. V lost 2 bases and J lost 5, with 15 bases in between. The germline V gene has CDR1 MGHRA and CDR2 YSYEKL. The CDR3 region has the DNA TGCGCCAGCAGCCAATTACGGGGGGATTGGACTGAAGCTTTCTTT. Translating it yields CASSQLRGDWTEAFF.

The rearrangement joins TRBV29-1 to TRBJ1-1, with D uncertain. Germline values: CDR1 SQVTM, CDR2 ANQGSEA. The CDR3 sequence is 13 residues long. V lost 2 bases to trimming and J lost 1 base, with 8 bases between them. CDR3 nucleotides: TGCAGCGTTGAATCCCCAGAGAACACTGAAGCTTTCTTT. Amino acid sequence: CSVESPENTEAFF.

As DNA, the CDR3 is TGTGCCAGTAGTATGGTACAGGGTAATGAAAAACTGTTTTTT. Amino acid sequence: CASSMVQGNEKLFF. V gene TRBV19 combines with J gene TRBJ1-4, with D perhaps matching TRBD1 (6 bases). The ends were cut back, 3 bases at V and 4 bases at J, with 9 bases in the middle. Germline-derived CDR1 and CDR2 are LNHDA and SQIVND (reference sequence). The CDR3 loop spans 14 amino acids. The full variable domain, rest sourced from reference TRBV19 and TRBJ1-4, is DGGITQSPKYLFRKEGQNVTLSCEQNLNHDAMYWYRQDPGQGLRLIYYSQIVNDFQKGDIAEGYSVSREKKESFPLTVTSAQKNPTAFYLCASSMVQGNEKLFFGSGTQLSVL.

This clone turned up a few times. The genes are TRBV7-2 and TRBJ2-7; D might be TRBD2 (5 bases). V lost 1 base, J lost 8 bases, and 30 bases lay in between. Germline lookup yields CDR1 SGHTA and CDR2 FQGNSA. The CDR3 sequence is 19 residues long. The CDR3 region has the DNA TGTGCCAGCAGCTTAGATCTTGACCATACCTCAGGCATCTACGGGAAGCAGTACTTC. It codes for CASSLDLDHTSGIYGKQYF.

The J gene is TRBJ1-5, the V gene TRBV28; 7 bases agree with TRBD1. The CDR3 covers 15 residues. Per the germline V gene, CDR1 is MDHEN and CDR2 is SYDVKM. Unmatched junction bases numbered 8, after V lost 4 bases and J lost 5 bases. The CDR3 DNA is TGTGCCAGCAGTTCACACAAGACAGGGTATCAGCCCCAGCATTTT. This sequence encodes CASSSHKTGYQPQHF.

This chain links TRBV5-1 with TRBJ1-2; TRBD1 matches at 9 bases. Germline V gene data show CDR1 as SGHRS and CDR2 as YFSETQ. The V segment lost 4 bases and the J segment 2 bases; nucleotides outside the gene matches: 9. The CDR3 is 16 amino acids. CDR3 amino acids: CASSLPRQGVNYGYTF. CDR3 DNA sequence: TGCGCCAGCAGCCTACCTAGACAGGGGGTGAACTATGGCTACACCTTC.